The rows below give T cell receptor beta chains drawn from one sample of a study of T cells in Graves' hyperthyroidism and ophthalmopathy. TCRdb independently ran MiXCR on the multiplex PCR reads; one entry per CDR3 protein. The sample has some 500,000 distinct CDR3 sequences; roughly a quarter are singletons. The sequenced sample consisted of blood. These receptors all come from a woman in her 30s with Graves' ophthalmopathy. Each CDR3 is given with its conserved first and last residue. D genes are given only for firm matches. Expanded clones get a size class; other rows say once, few or many, or leave the size out.

V	D	size	J	DNA	CDR3
TRBV12-5	.	.	TRBJ2-2	TGTGCTAGTGGTTCCCACTTCACCGGGGAGCTGTTTTTT	CASGSHFTGELFF
TRBV5-5	.	.	TRBJ2-2	TGTGCCAGCAGCTTGGCGCGGGGGCTGAACACCGGGGAGCTGTTTTTT	CASSLARGLNTGELFF
TRBV2	.	many	TRBJ1-1	TGTGCCAGCAGCTGGACAGTCCGCACTGAAGCTTTCTTT	CASSWTVRTEAFF
TRBV28	.	.	TRBJ2-7	TGTGCCAGCAGTTTACGTGGACTATTACGCTACGAGCAGTACTTC	CASSLRGLLRYEQYF
TRBV6-1	.	many	TRBJ2-2	TGTGCCAGCAGTGGAAGTTTGCAGACAAACACCGGGGAGCTGTTTTTT	CASSGSLQTNTGELFF
TRBV2	TRBD1	few	TRBJ2-5	TGTGCCAGCAGTGAAGCAGCGGGGACAGGGCGAGAGACCCAGTACTTC	CASSEAAGTGRETQYF
TRBV12-3/TRBV12-4	.	.	TRBJ1-5	TGTGCCAGCAGCCTCGGACATCTAAATCAGCCCCAGCATTTT	CASSLGHLNQPQHF
TRBV12-3/TRBV12-4	TRBD2	many	TRBJ2-7	TGTGCCAGCTCCCTCAGAGCCGGGACTAGCGGTTTCTACGAGCAGTACTTC	CASSLRAGTSGFYEQYF
TRBV6-2/TRBV6-3	TRBD1	many	TRBJ2-7	TGTGCCAGCAGTCATGACGGGACAGGGATCGAGCAGTACTTC	CASSHDGTGIEQYF
TRBV2	TRBD1	many	TRBJ1-4	TGTGCCAGCAATCACCAATGGACCGGGACAGTGGATGAAAAACTGTTTTTT	CASNHQWTGTVDEKLFF
TRBV29-1	.	.	TRBJ2-7	TGCAGCGTTGAAGCGGGCTACTACGAGCAGTACTTC	CSVEAGYYEQYF
TRBV11-2	TRBD1	.	TRBJ1-1	TGTGCCAGCAGCCGGGACAGGTCCGACACTGAAGCTTTCTTT	CASSRDRSDTEAFF
TRBV12-3/TRBV12-4	.	.	TRBJ1-1	TGCTCGGAGGAGGGTTACTTGAACACTGAAGCTTTCTTT	CSEEGYLNTEAFF
TRBV20-1	.	.	TRBJ1-3	TGCAGTGCTAGGGAGGGGGGTGCTGGAAACACCATATATTTT	CSAREGGAGNTIYF
TRBV30	.	.	TRBJ2-7	TGTGCCTGGAGTCCCCGGACTACCTACGAGCAGTACTTC	CAWSPRTTYEQYF
TRBV11-2	TRBD1	many	TRBJ1-3	TGTGCCAGCAGCTCTGGACAGGGGGCGAGGGGAAACACCATATATTTT	CASSSGQGARGNTIYF
TRBV6-1	TRBD2	.	TRBJ2-5	TGTGCCAGCGGGTCCAGCGGGGAAGAGACCCAGTACTTC	CASGSSGEETQYF
TRBV24-1	TRBD1	many	TRBJ1-2	TGTGCCACCAGCACCGGGACAGGGGATGGTGGCTACACCTTC	CATSTGTGDGGYTF
TRBV20-1	.	.	TRBJ2-7	TGCAGTGCTAGAGGCCCAGACCGCTACTCCTACGAGCAGTACTTC	CSARGPDRYSYEQYF
TRBV6-1	.	few	TRBJ1-1	TGTGCCAGCAGTGAAGCGGGACCAGCAACTGAAGCTTTCTTT	CASSEAGPATEAFF
TRBV6-5	TRBD2	.	TRBJ2-5	TGTGCCAGCAGTTACTTAGCGGGAGGTACCCAAGAGACCCAGTACTTC	CASSYLAGGTQETQYF
TRBV27	TRBD2	many	TRBJ2-1	TGTGCCAGCAGTTTATCCCGGACTAGCGGGGCCTACAATGAGCAGTTCTTC	CASSLSRTSGAYNEQFF